This T cell receptor beta chain was found in a study of cytomegalovirus exposure and HLA in healthy donors. Study at large: Per a later analysis, the approximately 690 first-cohort and under 150 validation repertoires shared one platform. General study points: Clusters of TCRs from the first cohort tended to co-occur in the approximately 120 validation repertoires (as a later analysis found).

Comment on this clone: Its target is unknown.

V was shortened by 10 bases and J by 4 bases, with 14 bases between the two germline ends. Germline loops: CDR1 MDHEN, CDR2 SYDVKM. The CDR3 contains 14 residues. Produced via immunoSEQ multiplex PCR; TCRdb's table is partial and in-frame only. Here the sample spans roughly 150,000 clones, approximately 90% being singletons. The chain carries TRBV28 and TRBJ2-6, with D unresolved. This clonotype was obtained from a man between 18 and 35 years old in good health and CMV-seronegative. Sample: PBMCs. DNA for the CDR3: TGTGCCACAATACAGTCTACCGGGGCCAACGTCCTGACTTTC. Translation: CATIQSTGANVLTF.